The rows below give T cell receptor beta chains drawn from one sample of a study of regulatory T cells in long-lasting Graves disease. TCRdb used MiXCR to reprocess the multiplex PCR reads, holding one entry per CDR3 protein. The sample lists around 300,000 distinct CDR3 sequences, 22% occurring once. The sequences come from peripheral blood mononuclear cells (PBMCs), collected when the disease was refractory, from a patient treated with antithyroid drugs. These receptors originate from a female donor with Graves disease. Each CDR3 is given with its conserved first and last residue. A D gene is named only where the DNA matches it firmly. For some rows the clone size is stated as once, few or many, or as a class when expanded; others skip it.

v_gene,abundance,j_gene,d_gene,CDR3aa,CDR3nt
TRBV28,many,TRBJ1-5,-,CATGKFTNNQPQHF,TGTGCCACCGGGAAGTTCACCAACAATCAGCCCCAGCATTTT
TRBV24-1,-,TRBJ2-7,TRBD2,CATSDLQGLAGNYEQYF,TGTGCCACCAGTGATTTGCAGGGACTAGCGGGCAACTACGAGCAGTACTTC
TRBV5-5,-,TRBJ2-7,TRBD1,CASSPTGTGAYEQYF,TGTGCCAGCAGCCCCACCGGGACAGGTGCCTACGAGCAGTACTTC
TRBV2,-,TRBJ1-3,-,CASSGQGLSGNTIYF,TGTGCCAGCAGCGGTCAGGGACTCTCTGGAAACACCATATATTTT
TRBV20-1,few,TRBJ2-6,TRBD1,CSASGDSSGANVLTF,TGCAGTGCTAGTGGGGACAGCTCTGGGGCCAACGTCCTGACTTTC
TRBV18,many,TRBJ1-4,TRBD1,CASSPTGVLTNEKLFF,TGTGCCAGCTCGCCGACAGGGGTGTTGACTAATGAAAAACTGTTTTTT
TRBV20-1,many,TRBJ2-7,TRBD2,CSASRPTGLSGERYF,TGCAGTGCTAGCCGTCCCACGGGGCTTAGCGGGGAGCGGTACTTC
TRBV7-9,many,TRBJ1-4,TRBD1,CASSATGARNEKLFF,TGTGCCAGCAGCGCGACAGGGGCCCGTAATGAAAAACTGTTTTTT
TRBV7-9,-,TRBJ1-2,-,CASSLAIDGKQGLGYTF,TGTGCCAGCAGCTTAGCAATCGACGGAAAACAGGGATTGGGCTACACCTTC
TRBV20-1,-,TRBJ2-3,-,CSARGINTDTQYF,TGCAGTGCTCGCGGGATCAACACAGATACGCAGTATTTT
TRBV10-3,few,TRBJ2-7,-,CAISERGHSYEQYF,TGTGCCATCAGTGAGAGGGGACACTCCTACGAGCAGTACTTC
TRBV7-2,-,TRBJ1-1,-,CASSPAAGGTEAFF,TGTGCCAGCAGCCCCGCTGCAGGAGGCACTGAAGCTTTCTTT
TRBV12-3/TRBV12-4,many,TRBJ1-2,-,CASHTQGTTPVRYTF,TGTGCCAGCCATACCCAGGGGACCACCCCCGTCCGTTACACCTTC
TRBV7-8,many,TRBJ2-5,TRBD2,CASSPGLAGQETQYF,TGTGCCAGCAGCCCGGGACTAGCGGGCCAAGAGACCCAGTACTTC
TRBV20-1,-,TRBJ2-5,TRBD2,CSASGLVGETQYF,TGCAGTGCTAGTGGACTAGTGGGAGAGACCCAGTACTTC
TRBV28,many,TRBJ1-2,TRBD1,CASSFPGGAVYGYTF,TGTGCCAGCAGTTTTCCAGGGGGCGCGGTCTATGGCTACACCTTC
TRBV5-1,many,TRBJ1-1,-,CASSLDLGNTEAFF,TGTGCCAGCAGCTTGGATTTAGGGAACACTGAAGCTTTCTTT
TRBV2,few,TRBJ2-2,-,CASSDPGELFF,TGTGCCAGCAGTGACCCCGGGGAGCTGTTTTTT
TRBV7-2,many,TRBJ1-2,TRBD1,CASSPSQGARGYTF,TGTGCCAGCAGCCCCTCACAGGGGGCGAGAGGCTACACCTTC
TRBV29-1,many,TRBJ1-1,-,CSVEVTENTEAFF,TGCAGCGTTGAAGTGACTGAGAACACTGAAGCTTTCTTT
TRBV29-1,-,TRBJ2-7,-,CSVEKDEGYEQYF,TGCAGCGTTGAGAAGGACGAGGGCTACGAGCAGTACTTC
TRBV3-1,-,TRBJ2-2,-,CASGAPGAGNTGELFF,TGTGCCAGCGGGGCCCCCGGTGCGGGAAACACCGGGGAGCTGTTTTTT
TRBV15,-,TRBJ2-5,TRBD2,CATSRDLAGGGTQYF,TGTGCCACCAGCAGAGATCTAGCGGGTGGGGGGACCCAGTACTTC